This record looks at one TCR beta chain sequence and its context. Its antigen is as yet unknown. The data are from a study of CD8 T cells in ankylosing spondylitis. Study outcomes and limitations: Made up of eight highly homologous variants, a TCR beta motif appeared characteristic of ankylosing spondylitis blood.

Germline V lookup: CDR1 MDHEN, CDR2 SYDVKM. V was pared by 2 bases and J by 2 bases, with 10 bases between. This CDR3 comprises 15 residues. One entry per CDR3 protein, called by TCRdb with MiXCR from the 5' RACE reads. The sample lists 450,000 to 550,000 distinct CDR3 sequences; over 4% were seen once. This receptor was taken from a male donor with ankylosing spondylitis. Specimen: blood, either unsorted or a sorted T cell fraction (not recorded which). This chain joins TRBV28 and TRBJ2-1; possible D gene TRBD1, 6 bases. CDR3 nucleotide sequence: TGTGCCAGCAGTTTAGGGGGCTACGCCTACAATGAGCAGTTCTTC. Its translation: CASSLGGYAYNEQFF.